The sequence of this TCR beta chain was determined in a study of shared clonotypes between healthy human individuals. There are 16 residues in the CDR3. V lost 2 bases to trimming and J lost 1 base; unmatched junction nucleotides: 5. CDR1 and CDR2 (germline): SGHAT, FQNNGV. The protocol was immunoSEQ multiplex PCR, while the TCRdb copy is restricted to in-frame clones and leaves out a portion. Of 2 million to 2.5 million clones listed, over 90% are singletons. The sequence derives from a man aged 18 to 35 in good health. Some clones in this sample may be carry-over from other donors' samples. This sequence joins TRBV11-2 and TRBJ2-3, with TRBD2 identical over 8 bases. Sequencing was performed on naive CD4+ T cells from PBMCs. Stated subset: CD45RA+ positively selected. The CDR3 loop reads CASSLLSGIGTDTQYF. The DNA of the CDR3 is TGTGCCAGCAGCTTACTTAGCGGGATAGGCACAGATACGCAGTATTTT.